This T cell receptor beta chain was identified in a study of blood T cell repertoires in COVID-19. Overall study: The United States, Italy and Spain were the sources of the acute and convalescent COVID-19 samples. T cells, B-cell-depleted T cells, or PBMCs supplied cDNA or gDNA.

Original data processing: Amplification from reference gene primers served as the basis for estimated nucleated cell counts. Some clones are missing from TCRdb's copy, which holds only in-frame ones; the method was immunoSEQ multiplex PCR. The DNA was the basis for D and trimming; V, J and clone size are from that table. The sample lists about 120,000 clones; about four fifths were seen once. This CDR3 is 15 amino acids long. CDR1 SGHRS and CDR2 YFSETQ come from the germline V gene. Losses at the gene ends were 5 bases for V and 10 bases for J; bases not matched to a gene: 11. The material sequenced was peripheral blood. The source is a human donor in a cohort sampled during active COVID-19. The genes are TRBV5-1 and TRBJ1-6; TRBD1 matches at 8 bases. CDR3 bases: TGCGCCAGCAGTTCTACTGGGACAGGTGGATCACCCCTCCACTTT. Protein sequence: CASSSTGTGGSPLHF.